Following are 22 T cell receptor beta chains from one sample sequenced in a study of OX40 agonist ivuxolimab in advanced cancers. The data were produced by immunoSEQ multiplex PCR, yet TCRdb's version contains in-frame clones alone and is incomplete. The sample consists of 70,000 to 85,000 clones, 90% to 95% of them appearing once. The sequencing used CD4+ or CD8+ T cells sorted from blood, collected in a trial of the OX40 agonist ivuxolimab. The origin of the receptors is an adult with an advanced solid tumor such as melanoma, head and neck, liver or kidney cancer.

The rearrangement joins TRBV4-1 to TRBJ2-2; D possibly corresponds to TRBD1 (6 bases). The CDR3 is 16 amino acids. V was pared by 3 bases and J by 0 bases, with 11 bases between. Germline V gives CDR1 MGHRA, CDR2 YSYEKL. The CDR3 is CASSQLTGPNTGELFF. DNA for the CDR3: TGCGCCAGCAGCCAGCTTACAGGGCCGAACACCGGGGAGCTGTTTTTT.

V gene TRBV27 combines with J gene TRBJ2-1; D is tentatively TRBD1 or TRBD2 (6 bases each). Germline CDR1 reads MNHEY; CDR2 reads SMNVEV (reference sequence). The CDR3 sequence is 13 residues long. V was clipped by 6 bases and J by 3 bases, with 9 bases between them. The chain's CDR3 is CASRRGVYNEQFF. The CDR3 DNA follows: TGTGCCAGCAGGAGGGGGGTCTACAATGAGCAGTTCTTC.

The chain combines TRBV18 with TRBJ2-3, with 14 bases identical to TRBD2. The CDR3 extends over 15 amino acids. The V gene end was trimmed by 6 bases and the J gene end by 3 bases; junction bases not matched to a gene: 2. CDR1 is KGHSH and CDR2 is LQKENI in the germline V gene. CDR3 DNA: TGTGCCAGCTCGTGGACTAGCGGGAGGACAGATACGCAGTATTTT. This translates into CASSWTSGRTDTQYF.

CDR3 amino acids: CAISPTTSGRGYEQFF. The CDR3, as DNA: TGTGCCATCTCCCCTACGACTAGCGGTAGGGGCTATGAGCAGTTCTTC. The rearrangement joins TRBV10-3 to TRBJ2-1, with 9 bases identical to TRBD2. This CDR3 has 16 amino acids. Germline V lookup: CDR1 ENHRY, CDR2 SYGVKD. Trimming at V came to 8 bases and at J to 8 bases, leaving 16 bases not matched to a gene.

The rearrangement links TRBV28 to TRBJ1-4; D ambiguous. CDR1 MDHEN and CDR2 SYDVKM come from the germline V gene. This CDR3 is built from 12 residues. V was pared by 7 bases and J by 14 bases, with 17 bases between. This chain's CDR3 is CASKVTGSGLFF. The CDR3 DNA sequence: TGTGCCAGCAAAGTTACGGGGTCGGGGCTGTTTTTT.

The chain carries TRBV28 and TRBJ2-7; the match to TRBD1 covers 11 bases. This CDR3 contains 14 residues. The ends lost 5 bases at V and 5 bases at J; junction bases unmatched: 5. Looked up from germline, CDR1 is MDHEN and CDR2 is SYDVKM. CDR3 nucleotide sequence: TGTGCCAGCAGTAGGGACAGGGGGTTCGACGAGCAGTACTTC. This translates into CASSRDRGFDEQYF.

V usage is TRBV19 and J usage is TRBJ1-5; TRBD1 agrees at 11 bases. This CDR3 is 17 amino acids long. CDR1 and CDR2 (germline): LNHDA, SQIVND (reference sequence). J was trimmed by 5 bases and V by 1 base; bases with no gene match: 7. For the CDR3, the DNA is TGTGCCAGTAGTATAGTTGGGACAGGGGGATTCTATCAGCCCCAGCATTTT. Its translation is CASSIVGTGGFYQPQHF.

This rearrangement joins TRBV28 to TRBJ2-2; D uncertain. The CDR3 contains 12 residues. Germline V gene lookup returns CDR1 MDHEN and CDR2 SYDVKM. Trimming took 4 bases from V and 5 from J, leaving 5 bases between them. The CDR3 DNA reads as TGTGCCAGCAGTTCAATTACCGGGGAGCTGTTTTTT. This codes for CASSSITGELFF.

This chain joins TRBV7-2 and TRBJ1-2; D is perhaps TRBD1 (5 bases). The V gene's germline CDR1 is SGHTA and CDR2 FQGNSA. Trimming removed 5 bases at V and 3 bases at J, with 19 bases between. This CDR3 contains 16 residues. The CDR3 DNA is TGTGCCAGCAGCCCGGGAGTAGGGCAGGGACACTATGGCTACACCTTC. Protein product: CASSPGVGQGHYGYTF.

This chain connects TRBV28 to TRBJ2-3; D might be TRBD2 (6 bases). Trimming shortened V by 6 bases and J by 2 bases, and 9 bases separated the two germline ends. Germline V gives CDR1 MDHEN, CDR2 SYDVKM. The CDR3 has 13 residues. For the CDR3, the DNA is TGTGCCAGCAGCGGACTACCCACAGATACGCAGTATTTT. Its translation: CASSGLPTDTQYF.

This sequence joins TRBV28 and TRBJ2-6, with TRBD2 identical over 8 bases. From germline, CDR1 is MDHEN and CDR2 SYDVKM. The ends lost 2 bases at V and 2 bases at J; junction bases unmatched: 8. The CDR3 has 18 residues. CDR3 bases: TGTGCCAGCAGTTTACTTTACCGAGCGGGAGCTGGGGCCAACGTCCTGACTTTC. Its protein product is CASSLLYRAGAGANVLTF. Based on the CDR3 plus reference TRBV28 and TRBJ2-6, the full variable domain is DVKVTQSSRYLVKRTGEKVFLECVQDMDHENMFWYRQDPGLGLRLIYFSYDVKMKEKGDIPEGYSVSREKKERFSLILESASTNQTSMYLCASSLLYRAGAGANVLTFGAGSRLTVL.

In DNA form, the CDR3 reads TGCAGCGTTGATGGGGACACCTCCTACAATGAGCAGTTCTTC. It encodes CSVDGDTSYNEQFF. This chain connects TRBV29-1 to TRBJ2-1; TRBD1 might be the D (6 bases). With 3 bases removed from V and 0 bases from J, the gap between germline ends came to 9 bases. Germline CDR1 is SQVTM and CDR2 is ANQGSEA. The CDR3 spans 14 residues.

The chain joins TRBV28 to TRBJ1-2; D is undetermined. Germline V gene sequence: CDR1 MDHEN, CDR2 SYDVKM. There are 13 residues in the CDR3. The V end lost 2 bases, the J end lost 2 bases, and 6 bases lay between the germline ends. DNA of the CDR3: TGTGCCAGCAGTTTACTCGGGAACTATGGCTACACCTTC. It yields the protein CASSLLGNYGYTF.

The gene calls are TRBV5-1 and TRBJ1-1, with 7 bases matching TRBD1. The CDR3 runs to 14 residues. Germline V gene data show CDR1 as SGHRS and CDR2 as YFSETQ. J gave up 7 bases and V 0 bases, and 6 bases lay outside the gene matches. In DNA form, the CDR3 reads TGCGCCAGCAGCTTGGGGGGACAGACGAATGAAGCTTTCTTT. Translating it yields CASSLGGQTNEAFF.

The V gene is TRBV29-1, the J gene TRBJ2-1; maybe TRBD2 (5 bases). Trimming cost V 6 bases and J 4 bases, with 10 bases left between them. Germline V gene data show CDR1 as SQVTM and CDR2 as ANQGSEA. There are 12 residues in the CDR3. The CDR3 bases are TGCAGCGTACTACTAGAATACAATGAGCAGTTCTTC. Protein product: CSVLLEYNEQFF.

J is TRBJ2-3 and V is TRBV28, with 10 bases aligning to TRBD2. CDR1 and CDR2 from the germline V gene are MDHEN and SYDVKM. This CDR3 region has 16 residues. V was clipped by 6 bases and J by 4 bases; unmatched bases: 10. CDR3 DNA: TGTGCCAGCAGCCCCCTTGTGAGCGGGAGGGCAGATACGCAGTATTTT. It is translated as CASSPLVSGRADTQYF.

This clone showed up just a few times. J is TRBJ2-2 and V is TRBV18; D unresolved. The V gene's germline CDR1 is KGHSH and CDR2 LQKENI. V was cut by 1 base and J by 5 bases, with 2 bases left in between. This CDR3 has 12 amino acids. The CDR3 DNA is TGTGCCAGCTCACCACTTACCGGGGAGCTGTTTTTT. It translates to CASSPLTGELFF. Combining the CDR3 with reference TRBV18 and TRBJ2-2 gives the whole variable domain NAGVMQNPRHLVRRRGQEARLRCSPMKGHSHVYWYRQLPEEGLKFMVYLQKENIIDESGMPKERFSAEFPKEGPSILRIQQVVRGDSAAYFCASSPLTGELFFGEGSRLTVL.

The CDR3 region has the DNA TGTGCCAGCAGCCAAGTTGGGGCGTTTGGAGGGACTGAAGCTTTCTTT. Amino acids: CASSQVGAFGGTEAFF. The gene calls are TRBV14 and TRBJ1-1; a possible D gene is TRBD1 (5 bases). V was trimmed by 1 base and J by 5 bases, leaving 17 bases between them. Germline V gene lookup returns CDR1 SGHDN and CDR2 FVKESK. The CDR3 covers 16 residues.

J is TRBJ2-7 and V is TRBV7-2; D may be TRBD2 (6 bases). The CDR3 covers 15 residues. Germline V CDR1 and CDR2: SGHTA, FQGNSA. V gave up 5 bases and J gave up 4 bases, with 18 bases separating them. This CDR3 reads CASSQVPGLKYEQYF. CDR3 bases: TGTGCCAGCAGCCAAGTCCCGGGACTCAAATACGAGCAGTACTTC.

V gene TRBV4-1 combines with J gene TRBJ1-5, with TRBD1 identical over 8 bases. The J segment lost 1 base and the V segment lost 5 bases, leaving 10 bases of the junction unmatched. Germline V lookup: CDR1 MGHRA, CDR2 YSYEKL. This CDR3 spans 17 amino acids. The DNA of the CDR3 is TGCGCCAGCAGCAAAATTCAGGGGGCCATCAGCAATCAGCCCCAGCATTTT. Encoded protein: CASSKIQGAISNQPQHF.

The J gene is TRBJ2-4, the V gene TRBV5-6, with TRBD2 matching over 16 bases. The CDR3 loop spans 17 amino acids. CDR1 and CDR2 (germline): SGHDT, YYEEEE. J was trimmed by 7 bases and V by 1 base; bases with no gene match: 5. Here the CDR3 DNA reads TGTGCCAGCAGCTTGAGGGGGACTAGCGGGAGGGCGAACATTCAGTACTTC. Translation: CASSLRGTSGRANIQYF.

The V and J genes are TRBV6-5 and TRBJ1-2, with D maybe TRBD1 (6 bases). V lost 5 bases, J lost 3 bases, and 10 bases lay in between. Germline CDR1 reads MNHEY; CDR2 reads SVGAGI. The CDR3 is made up of 13 amino acids. This CDR3 reads CASSRQADYGYTF. The CDR3 region has the DNA TGTGCCAGCAGTCGACAGGCAGACTATGGCTACACCTTC.